Listed below are T cell receptor beta chains from one sample, sequenced in a study of shared clonotypes between healthy human individuals. Using immunoSEQ multiplex PCR, the repertoire was profiled, and TCRdb retains in-frame clones only, with some absent. The table lists roughly 850,000 clones, 90% to 97% of them singletons, with over 0.2% in the top ten. The sequenced sample consisted of naive CD8+ T cells sorted from blood. The receptors derive from a man younger than 45 in good health. The CDR3 runs from the conserved cysteine through the conserved F or W. The D gene is left open where the match is weak. Not every row has a clone size; where given, it reads once, few, many or a size class.

D,V,size,length,J,CDR3,DNA
TRBD1,TRBV28,-,15,TRBJ2-3,CATNLGQSSTDTQYF,TGTGCCACCAACTTGGGACAGTCTAGCACAGATACGCAGTATTTT
-,TRBV15,-,13,TRBJ1-5,CATSKGSNQPQHF,TGTGCCACCAGCAAGGGGTCTAATCAGCCCCAGCATTTT
-,TRBV7-3,-,15,TRBJ1-1,CASSEVQGLNTEAFF,TGTGCCAGCAGCGAAGTCCAAGGTCTGAACACTGAAGCTTTCTTT
-,TRBV27,-,15,TRBJ2-5,CASSLSAAGKETQYF,TGTGCCAGCAGTTTATCCGCGGCAGGAAAGGAGACCCAGTACTTC
-,TRBV11-3,-,17,TRBJ2-5,CASSLDPPAGGLETQYF,TGTGCCAGCAGCTTAGATCCCCCTGCAGGGGGGCTTGAGACCCAGTACTTC
TRBD1,TRBV7-9,-,14,TRBJ2-7,CASSSPGQVREQYF,TGTGCCAGCAGCTCACCGGGACAGGTCAGGGAGCAGTACTTC
-,TRBV5-1,-,16,TRBJ1-4,CASRSIVGTEMEKLFF,TGCGCCAGCAGGTCTATAGTCGGGACGGAGATGGAAAAACTGTTTTTT
-,TRBV19,-,13,TRBJ2-7,CASAETDSYEQYF,TGTGCCAGTGCTGAGACAGACTCCTACGAGCAGTACTTC
TRBD2,TRBV5-1,-,15,TRBJ2-7,CASSLVPSGTYEQYF,TGCGCCAGCAGCTTAGTTCCTAGCGGGACCTACGAGCAGTACTTC
-,TRBV27,-,15,TRBJ2-3,CASSLGVLSTDTQYF,TGTGCCAGCAGTTTAGGGGTCCTTAGCACAGATACGCAGTATTTT
-,TRBV18,-,13,TRBJ2-7,CASSPAAYYEQYF,TGTGCCAGCTCACCGGCGGCTTATTACGAGCAGTACTTC
-,TRBV6-1,-,18,TRBJ2-2,CASSEGLVARENTGELFF,TGTGCCAGCAGTGAAGGGCTAGTGGCTCGGGAGAACACCGGGGAGCTGTTTTTT
TRBD1,TRBV11-2,-,17,TRBJ2-2,CASSLESRGGDTGELFF,TGTGCCAGCAGCTTAGAGTCTCGAGGGGGCGACACCGGGGAGCTGTTTTTT
TRBD2,TRBV29-1,-,14,TRBJ2-3,CSVDLGRSTDTQYF,TGCAGCGTTGATCTCGGGAGGAGCACAGATACGCAGTATTTT
-,TRBV7-6,-,14,TRBJ2-5,CASSGDSLQETQYF,TGTGCCAGCAGCGGAGACAGTTTACAAGAGACCCAGTACTTC
-,TRBV11-3,once,13,TRBJ2-7,CASSLSSLGVQYF,TGTGCCAGCAGCTTATCCTCCTTGGGTGTGCAGTACTTC
-,TRBV2,-,12,TRBJ2-2,CARGDNTGELFF,TGTGCCAGGGGGGATAACACCGGGGAGCTGTTTTTT
TRBD1,TRBV10-3,-,15,TRBJ1-2,CAISESQDRDAGYTF,TGTGCCATCAGTGAGTCTCAGGACAGGGACGCTGGCTACACCTTC
TRBD1,TRBV4-1,-,14,TRBJ1-4,CASSLQGVNEKLFF,TGCGCCAGCAGCTTACAGGGGGTTAATGAAAAACTGTTTTTT
-,TRBV7-2,-,13,TRBJ2-7,CASSPLIPHEQYF,TGTGCCAGCAGCCCTCTAATTCCCCACGAGCAGTACTTC
-,TRBV7-6,-,14,TRBJ2-7,CASRYERDSGEQYF,TGTGCCAGCAGATATGAACGGGACTCTGGTGAGCAGTACTTC
-,TRBV5-1,few,14,TRBJ1-1,CASSLVSENTEAFF,TGCGCCAGCAGTCTGGTGTCAGAGAACACTGAAGCTTTCTTT
-,TRBV7-9,-,18,TRBJ2-6,CASSSLGGQVPGANVLTF,TGTGCCAGCAGCTCGCTAGGGGGACAAGTCCCTGGGGCCAACGTCCTGACTTTC
-,TRBV5-1,-,16,TRBJ2-1,CASSLVARDGYNEQFF,TGCGCCAGCAGCTTGGTTGCCCGGGACGGCTACAATGAGCAGTTCTTC
-,TRBV4-3,-,16,TRBJ2-5,CASSQGLGLREETQYF,TGCGCCAGCAGCCAAGGGCTTGGGCTAAGAGAAGAGACCCAGTACTTC
TRBD1,TRBV27,-,17,TRBJ2-3,CASSATGTGILTDTQYF,TGTGCCAGCAGCGCAACCGGGACAGGCATTTTGACAGATACGCAGTATTTT
-,TRBV7-9,-,13,TRBJ2-1,CASSSTLLNEQFF,TGTGCCAGCAGCTCAACCCTCCTAAACGAGCAGTTCTTC
-,TRBV29-1,-,10,TRBJ2-2,CSVLNGELFF,TGCAGCGTTCTCAACGGGGAGCTGTTTTTT
TRBD2,TRBV29-1,-,18,TRBJ2-1,CSVEGLAGIGSSYNEQFF,TGCAGCGTTGAAGGACTAGCGGGAATCGGGAGCTCCTACAATGAGCAGTTCTTC
TRBD1,TRBV11-2,once,12,TRBJ2-1,CASSATGFEQFF,TGTGCCAGCAGCGCGACAGGGTTCGAGCAGTTCTTC
TRBD1,TRBV28,-,14,TRBJ2-7,CASSWTGEVYEQYF,TGTGCCAGCAGTTGGACAGGGGAGGTGTACGAGCAGTACTTC
-,TRBV7-6,once,14,TRBJ1-4,CASSSEVTNEKLFF,TGTGCCAGCAGCTCGGAGGTGACGAACGAAAAACTGTTTTTT
-,TRBV7-9,-,15,TRBJ2-5,CASSLGVGPQETQYF,TGTGCCAGCAGCTTAGGTGTCGGCCCCCAAGAGACCCAGTACTTC
-,TRBV6-6,-,15,TRBJ2-2,CASSYLSSATGELFF,TGTGCCAGCAGTTACCTTTCTTCCGCCACCGGGGAGCTGTTTTTT
TRBD1,TRBV5-6,-,13,TRBJ2-5,CASSSQGRETQYF,TGTGCCAGCAGCTCACAGGGGCGAGAGACCCAGTACTTC
-,TRBV7-7,once,15,TRBJ2-1,CASSHAEGHYNEQFF,TGTGCTAGCAGCCACGCGGAGGGCCATTACAATGAGCAGTTCTTC
-,TRBV9,-,15,TRBJ1-4,CASSVAGRGNEKLFF,TGTGCCAGCAGCGTAGCGGGAAGGGGGAATGAAAAACTGTTTTTT
TRBD1,TRBV27,-,14,TRBJ2-7,CASTRQGRMDEQYF,TGTGCCAGCACCCGACAGGGAAGGATGGACGAGCAGTACTTC
-,TRBV29-1,once,16,TRBJ2-1,CSVVGGALLDYNEQFF,TGCAGCGTTGTGGGGGGGGCCCTACTTGACTACAATGAGCAGTTCTTC
-,TRBV7-6,once,15,TRBJ1-1,CASSLEREDNTEAFF,TGTGCCAGCAGCTTAGAGAGGGAGGACAACACTGAAGCTTTCTTT
-,TRBV2,once,12,TRBJ2-5,CASSLVAETQYF,TGTGCCAGCAGTTTAGTGGCAGAGACCCAGTACTTC
-,TRBV7-6,-,14,TRBJ2-4,CASSPGGQRNIQYF,TGTGCCAGCAGCCCCGGTGGACAGAGGAACATTCAGTACTTC
-,TRBV7-2,-,13,TRBJ2-7,CASSLGGVYEQYF,TGTGCCAGCAGCTTAGGGGGGGTCTACGAGCAGTACTTC
-,TRBV5-1,-,14,TRBJ2-7,CASRKGLDSYEQYF,TGCGCCAGCAGGAAGGGGTTGGACTCCTACGAGCAGTACTTC
TRBD2,TRBV18,-,16,TRBJ2-3,CASSPNAGALGDTQYF,TGTGCCAGCTCACCAAATGCGGGAGCTCTCGGCGATACGCAGTATTTT
TRBD1,TRBV6-5,-,15,TRBJ2-7,CASSYSTGGQAEQYF,TGTGCCAGCAGTTACTCGACAGGGGGCCAGGCCGAGCAGTACTTC
-,TRBV5-1,-,12,TRBJ2-7,CASSFPSEEQYF,TGCGCCAGCAGCTTTCCGAGTGAGGAGCAGTACTTC
-,TRBV28,-,17,TRBJ2-3,CASSLWYGNRDTDTQYF,TGTGCCAGCAGTTTATGGTACGGGAACAGGGACACAGATACGCAGTATTTT
-,TRBV5-1,-,16,TRBJ1-1,CASSGAFREKNTEAFF,TGCGCCAGCAGCGGAGCGTTCAGGGAAAAGAACACTGAAGCTTTCTTT
TRBD2,TRBV29-1,-,15,TRBJ2-1,CSVGFVAGVGNEQFF,TGCAGCGTTGGTTTCGTAGCGGGAGTAGGTAATGAGCAGTTCTTC
-,TRBV29-1,-,17,TRBJ2-7,CSVGHSGPLTSSYEQYF,TGCAGCGTTGGCCATTCCGGGCCACTTACCAGCTCCTACGAGCAGTACTTC
-,TRBV28,-,14,TRBJ2-7,CASSADDRTYEQYF,TGTGCCAGCAGCGCCGACGACAGAACCTACGAGCAGTACTTC
-,TRBV7-6,-,13,TRBJ2-1,CASSLGGEGEQFF,TGTGCCAGCAGCTTAGGTGGGGAAGGTGAGCAGTTCTTC